This section outlines one T cell receptor beta chain sequence together with its context. The antigen it binds to is not known. Base qualities are not provided; no much larger clone lies one nucleotide away. This sample is part of a study of cytomegalovirus exposure and HLA in healthy donors (dated 2017 in TCRdb). About the study as a whole: An earlier analysis of roughly 570 of the donors reported 250 to 300 Gb of sequence data and 117 million unique TCR beta sequences obtained from approximately 180 million T cells. Roughly 300 gigabases of sequencing data and approximately 85 million unique TCR sequences were included in an early release covering several hundred HLA-typed donors. Of the roughly 400 genotyped donors, 65% to 90% fell in the genetic ancestry cluster associated with self-reported Caucasian donors. The study was designed to test whether signatures of past pathogen exposure could be identified by cataloging public T cell receptors. The T cell repertoires of 670 or so subjects were profiled by immunosequencing and related to cytomegalovirus serostatus. Besides the first cohort of roughly 640 subjects, a separate validation cohort made up of over 100 different subjects was used. To predict cytomegalovirus infection status, the study brought together high-throughput TCR immunosequencing, statistical association of individual TCRs with disease status, and machine learning. A later analysis re-analyzed previously published TCR beta repertoires from 550 to 700 donors and added high-resolution HLA genotyping to study TCR occurrence patterns. Rather than using new phenotypic data, the later analysis identified candidate immune exposures from TCR beta sequences and from how often those sequences occurred across donors. To decide whether each TCR beta V gene segment behaved as functional or pseudogenic, an earlier analysis of some 540 of the donors relied on high-throughput TCR beta sequencing. Donor age, sex, ethnicity and CMV serostatus were compiled alongside the repertoire data. A later genetic analysis used genome-wide SNP genotypes for about 65% of the 666 donors, treating that subset as a discovery cohort. All discovery cohort repertoires had been generated using a single sequencing platform. HLA typing covered class I and class II loci at four-digit resolution. The number of donors typed differed by locus, with about 629-630 for A, B, C, DRB1 and DQB1, 522 for DQA1, about 610 for DPA1, and approximately 470 for DPB1. A handful of DR-DQ haplotypes were handled as single units for association and clustering because linkage in the cohort was strong. Among roughly 400 genotyped donors of the cohort, an average of roughly 240,000 unique TCR beta nucleotide sequences were sequenced per donor, roughly 18% of them non-productive.

Results and caveats for the whole study, not just this receptor: Because some donors lacked HLA typing at each locus, the association tests relied only on the typed subset. An earlier analysis of approximately 530 of the donors showed that most TCR beta V segments appeared in productive rearrangements either about 87% or about 30% of the time, which broadly matched IMGT annotations. When HLA alleles, especially DR and DQ, strongly co-occurred, TCR associations were difficult to assign to individual alleles. The cohort was sequenced for TCR beta chains only, and without alpha or paired-chain data the features that could be detected were limited. The only immune exposure information available for the cohort was CMV serostatus. According to a later genetic analysis, donors in an Asian-associated ancestry cluster had fewer N-insertions in productive TCRs than the roughly 670-donor mean. Some IMGT-functional V segments, including TRBV6-2 and TRBV6-3, could not be distinguished by the 87-base-pair reads and were therefore excluded. According to a later analysis, most CMV-associated TCR beta chains appeared to be HLA-restricted, and the HLA associations seemed to be driven largely by CMV exposure. The study listed 164 TCR beta chains as associated with cytomegalovirus. In a later analysis, 16,951 TCR beta sequences were associated with specific HLA alleles at a false discovery rate of 0.05. Because counts were too low, about 18 rarely observed V segments, including chromosome 9 orphons, were excluded from the earlier analysis of 587 of the donors. A group of highly shared sequence variants was considered likely to be a technical artifact of the sequencing pipeline. Sequencing depth was assumed to be roughly uniform across donors in the presence/absence analyses, though that assumption may not hold. A later analysis found that TCR association rates varied across HLA loci, with DRB1 alleles showing the most associated TCRs and HLA-C alleles the fewest. Compared with equally common non-associated chains, HLA-associated TCR beta chains in a later analysis were more clonally expanded and had lower generation probabilities. In both the original and validation cohorts, the classifier was reported to diagnose cytomegalovirus status with high specificity and sensitivity. Across donors, most TCR sequences were observed very rarely, whereas some public TCRs were present in many individuals. Several of the top co-occurrence clusters appeared to be linked to parvovirus B19, influenza, CMV and Epstein-Barr virus, according to a later analysis. It was suggested by the authors that the approach could potentially be generalized to other disease states and immunological phenotypes. In a later genetic analysis, a missense DCLRE1C variant was associated with V-gene and J-gene trimming of TCR beta chains, and the association was replicated in an independent cohort. In vitro tests confirmed that a few of the cytomegalovirus-associated TCR beta chains recognize cytomegalovirus antigens. Linkage disequilibrium might explain the correlated functional status among segregating V segments, but an unknown experimental factor could not be excluded. A further reported finding was that TCR beta sequences accurately predicted the HLA-A and HLA-B alleles for most subjects in the first cohort.

Looking up the germline V gene yields CDR1 ENHRY and CDR2 SYGVKD. Between the V and J ends, shortened by 2 bases and 0 bases respectively, the junction contains 10 bases. Spanning cysteine to phenylalanine, the CDR3 consists of 15 amino acids. The CDR3 DNA has 45 bases and is translated from base 1. The protocol used for the library was the immunoSEQ multiplex PCR assay. For the multiplex PCR, a mixture combining 60 forward primers for TCR Vbeta segments and 13 reverse primers for TCR Jbeta segments was used. The CDR3 region of rearranged TCR beta genes was amplified from genomic DNA with a multiplex PCR assay. The amplified TCR beta libraries were sequenced on the Illumina HiSeq System as 87-base-pair reads. In the authors' own workflow: Across the 500 to 700 repertoires, a later analysis counted 75 million to 90 million unique TCR beta chains, roughly 11 million of which were shared by at least two donors. Raw reads were error-corrected and collapsed into unique sequences by a nearest-neighbor algorithm in which closely related sequences were merged to remove PCR and sequencing errors. V, D and J gene segments were assigned by aligning CDR3 sequences to IMGT reference sequences. For a sequence to be retained, a match of at least six nucleotides was required to both a V gene segment and a J gene segment. Rearrangements were classified as productive when the CDR3 lacked stop codons and remained in frame with V and J, and all other rearrangements were classified as non-productive. Following IMGT convention, CDR3 was defined as the stretch from the second conserved V-encoded cysteine up to the conserved J-encoded phenylalanine. Sequences without an unambiguous match to a single V gene segment were excluded from the earlier analysis of several hundred of the donors. In an earlier analysis of 587 of the donors, V segments were called functional above 56.7% productive rearrangements and were called segregating when the between-donor standard deviation exceeded 5%. A statistical classification framework was built to diagnose cytomegalovirus status from the catalog of TCR beta chain sequences. In a later analysis, V and J genes were assigned by comparing TCR nucleotide sequences against IMGT/GENE-DB human TR gene sequences. Using the TCRdist pipeline, a later analysis assigned CDR3 sequences along with most-parsimonious VDJ recombination scenarios. A later analysis defined each TCR beta chain by its CDR3 amino acid sequence plus V-gene family, and excluded reads lacking a unique V-gene family. To address suspected cross-contamination and a sequencing artifact, a later analysis removed a few hundred highly shared, low-generation-probability nucleotide sequences. A later analysis calculated a clonal expansion index for each public chain from normalized within-repertoire ranks of inferred template counts. In a later analysis, generation probabilities were computed with a VDJ recombination model fitted to out-of-frame rearrangements, and the resulting probabilities were checked against IGoR. Hypergeometric tests were used in a later analysis to score TCR-TCR, TCR-HLA and TCR-CMV co-occurrence, with a repertoire-size bias correction applied to the TCR pairs. False discovery rates were estimated in a later analysis by permuting HLA or CMV assignments 20 times. In a later analysis, co-occurring TCRs were grouped with DBSCAN, and TCRdist sequence similarity was added when clustering was performed within HLA-allele-positive subsets. Repertoires with fewer than 30,000 or more than 120,000 public chains, plus five repertoires with anomalous nucleotide sharing, were excluded from co-occurrence clustering. TCRdb took over this immuneACCESS table, retaining in-frame rearrangements with V and J assigned. Such tables are incomplete; in checked studies, under half of the missing clones stem from an unresolved V gene, and the remainder is unexplained. Clone size and V and J calls were adopted from that table, with D and trimming inferred from the DNA. The sample table shows 150,000 to 200,000 clones, and about 80% are seen once. Around an eighth of the sample belongs to the ten largest clones.

The cohort was made up of about 670 healthy bone marrow donors. All cohort members were sampled while nominally healthy, although unrecorded immune exposures were likely present. The donor was CMV seropositive and belonged to the group of 250 to 300 seropositive cohort members. Every donor gave a peripheral blood sample, and the peripheral blood mononuclear cells from that sample were used for TCR beta sequencing. Genomic DNA extraction from the blood cell samples was performed with the Qiagen DNeasy Blood Extraction Kit. The chain joins TRBV10-3 to TRBJ1-2; the D gene remains uncertain. The source material was PBMCs. The sequence was obtained from a man aged 45-60 years in good health and CMV-seropositive. The DNA reads as follows: TGTGCCATCAGTGAGGGAGTTCAGTCTAACTATGGCTACACCTTC. This sequence encodes CAISEGVQSNYGYTF.